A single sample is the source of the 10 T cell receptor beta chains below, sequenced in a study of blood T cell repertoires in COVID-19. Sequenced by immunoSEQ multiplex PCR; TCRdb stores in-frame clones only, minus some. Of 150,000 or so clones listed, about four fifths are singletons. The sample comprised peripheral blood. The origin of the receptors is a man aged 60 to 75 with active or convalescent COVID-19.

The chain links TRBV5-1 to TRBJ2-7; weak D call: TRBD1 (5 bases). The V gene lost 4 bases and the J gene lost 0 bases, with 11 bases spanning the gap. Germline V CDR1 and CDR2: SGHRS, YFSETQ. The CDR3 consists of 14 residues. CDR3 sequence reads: CASSPLTASYEQYF. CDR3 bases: TGCGCCAGCAGCCCCTTGACAGCCTCCTACGAGCAGTACTTC.

The chain's CDR3 is CASSFPGGVMGYTF. CDR3 DNA: TGTGCCAGTAGTTTCCCAGGAGGGGTGATGGGCTACACCTTC. The rearrangement links TRBV19 to TRBJ1-2; D perhaps matches TRBD1 (5 bases). CDR1 LNHDA and CDR2 SQIVND come from the germline V gene (reference sequence). V dropped 5 bases and J dropped 8 bases, with 18 bases sitting between them. CDR3 length: 14 residues.

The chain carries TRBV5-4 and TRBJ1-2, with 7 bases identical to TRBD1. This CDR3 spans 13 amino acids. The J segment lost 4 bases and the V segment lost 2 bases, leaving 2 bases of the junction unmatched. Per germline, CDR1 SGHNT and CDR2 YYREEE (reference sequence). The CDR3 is CASSLPGGYGYTF. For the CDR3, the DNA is TGTGCCAGCAGCTTACCAGGGGGCTATGGCTACACCTTC.

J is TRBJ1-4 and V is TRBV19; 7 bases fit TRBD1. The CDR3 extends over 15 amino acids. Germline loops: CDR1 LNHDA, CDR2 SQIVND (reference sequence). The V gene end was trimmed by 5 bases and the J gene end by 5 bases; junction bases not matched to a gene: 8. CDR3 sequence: CASSPGQAYNEKLFF. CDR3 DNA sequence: TGTGCCAGTAGTCCCGGACAGGCCTACAATGAAAAACTGTTTTTT.

The CDR3 region is CASSHPTDYSGNTIYF. The CDR3 DNA reads TGTGCCAGCAGTCACCCAACAGACTACTCTGGAAACACCATATATTTT. The chain links TRBV6-6 to TRBJ1-3; D remains ambiguous. CDR3 length equals 16 residues. Trimming took off 5 bases at V and 0 bases at J, with 14 bases between the two ends. Germline CDR1 MNHNY, CDR2 SVGAGI (reference sequence).

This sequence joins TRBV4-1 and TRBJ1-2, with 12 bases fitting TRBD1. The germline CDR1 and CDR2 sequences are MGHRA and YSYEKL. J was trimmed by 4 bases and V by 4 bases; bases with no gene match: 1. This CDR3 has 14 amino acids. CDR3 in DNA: TGCGCCAGCAGCCCGGGACAGGGGGCCTATGGCTACACCTTC. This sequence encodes CASSPGQGAYGYTF.

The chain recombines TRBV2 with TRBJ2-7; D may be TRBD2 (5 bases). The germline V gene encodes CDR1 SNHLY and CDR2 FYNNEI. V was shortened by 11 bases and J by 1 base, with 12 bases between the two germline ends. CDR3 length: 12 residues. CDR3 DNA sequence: TGTGCCGCGGGCGCCAGGTCCTACGAGCAGTACTTC. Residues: CAAGARSYEQYF.

CDR3 coding DNA: TGTGCCAGCAGCTTAGCGCCGGGACAGGGAGGAGGGACCCAGTACTTC. It translates to CASSLAPGQGGGTQYF. The chain combines TRBV7-7 with TRBJ2-5, with 9 bases matching TRBD1. The CDR3 consists of 16 residues. Germline V gives CDR1 SSHAT, CDR2 FNYEAQ (reference sequence). With V trimmed by 0 bases and J by 7 bases, 9 bases remained unmatched.

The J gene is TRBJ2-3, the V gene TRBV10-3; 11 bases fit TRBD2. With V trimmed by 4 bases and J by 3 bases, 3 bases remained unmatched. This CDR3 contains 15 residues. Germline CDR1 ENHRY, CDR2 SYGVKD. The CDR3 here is CAISASSGRTDTQYF. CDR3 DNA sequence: TGTGCCATCAGTGCCTCTAGCGGGAGGACAGATACGCAGTATTTT.

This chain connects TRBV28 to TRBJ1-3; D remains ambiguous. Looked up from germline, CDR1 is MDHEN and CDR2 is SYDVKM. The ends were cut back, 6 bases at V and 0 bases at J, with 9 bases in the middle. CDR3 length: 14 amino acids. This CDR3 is CASRSGDSGNTIYF. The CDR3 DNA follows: TGTGCCAGCAGGTCGGGTGACTCTGGAAACACCATATATTTT.